These 12 T cell receptor beta chains came from one sample sequenced in a study of T cell clonality in common variable immunodeficiency. Here immunoSEQ multiplex PCR was the method, and the copy in TCRdb shows in-frame clones only, minus some. Singletons are absent from the sample, which has over 30,000 clones. Material for sequencing was peripheral blood mononuclear cells. The receptors were sampled from a person aged 18 to 70 in good health.

This clone was counted ten times or more. The sequenced fragment ends 3 residues before the CDR3 boundary, so the rest is inferred from the germline J gene. The sample contains more than one DNA sequence encoding this CDR3. The V and J genes are TRBV18 and TRBJ2-7, with 12 bases identical to TRBD1. Germline lookup yields CDR1 KGHSH and CDR2 LQKENI. V was pared by 3 bases and J by 6 bases, with 3 bases of the junction left unmatched. This CDR3 contains 14 residues. The part of the CDR3 DNA that was read is TGTGCCAGCTCACCGGGACAGGGGGCGGGCGAG. It yields the protein CASSPGQGAGE. The whole CDR3 region reads CASSPGQGAGEQYF. Combining the CDR3 with reference TRBV18 and TRBJ2-7 gives the whole variable domain NAGVMQNPRHLVRRRGQEARLRCSPMKGHSHVYWYRQLPEEGLKFMVYLQKENIIDESGMPKERFSAEFPKEGPSILRIQQVVRGDSAAYFCASSPGQGAGEQYFGPGTRLTVT.

At least ten counts were recorded for this clone. The covered CDR3 bases are TGTGCCAGCTCTCAGTTCTGGGGCGGTGCCACCGGGGAG. Protein product: CASSQFWGGATGE. Given in full, the CDR3 is CASSQFWGGATGELFF. The V gene is TRBV18, the J gene TRBJ2-2; D is possibly TRBD1 (5 bases). The read stops 3 residues short of the end of the CDR3; the missing end is completed from the germline J gene. This CDR3 is 16 amino acids long. The V end lost 6 bases, the J end lost 4 bases, and 18 bases lay between the germline ends. Germline V gene data show CDR1 as KGHSH and CDR2 as LQKENI. Full variable domain (remainder filled in from reference TRBV18 and TRBJ2-2): NAGVMQNPRHLVRRRGQEARLRCSPMKGHSHVYWYRQLPEEGLKFMVYLQKENIIDESGMPKERFSAEFPKEGPSILRIQQVVRGDSAAYFCASSQFWGGATGELFFGEGSRLTVL.

The table lists this clone with many counts. The DNA ends 3 residues before the CDR3 does, and the rest of the CDR3 is filled in from the germline J gene. The J gene is TRBJ2-3, the V gene TRBV5-1; D tentatively reads TRBD1 or TRBD2 (5 bases each). Trimming shortened V by 5 bases and J by 5 bases, and 15 bases separated the two germline ends. The CDR3 covers 14 residues. CDR1 is SGHRS and CDR2 is YFSETQ in the germline V gene. The sequenced CDR3 bases are TGCGCCAGCAGATCGGCCAGGGAGCGAGATACG. Residues: CASRSARERDT. The full CDR3 protein reads CASRSARERDTQYF.

This clone was detected many times. The read falls 3 residues short of the CDR3 end, and the missing part is taken from the germline J gene. The rearrangement links TRBV19 to TRBJ1-2, with TRBD1 matching 7 bases. Germline-derived CDR1 and CDR2 are LNHDA and SQIVND (reference sequence). V lost 5 bases, J lost 4 bases, and 10 bases stayed unmatched. This CDR3 is 15 amino acids long. CDR3 sequence: CASSLTGTNLYGYTF. Partial CDR3 DNA: TGTGCCAGTAGTCTGACAGGGACCAACCTCTATGGC.

This clone occurred many times. The read gets to within 3 residues of the CDR3 end, and the germline J gene fills in the rest. The J gene is TRBJ2-1, the V gene TRBV5-6; D perhaps matches TRBD1 (6 bases). Germline V gives CDR1 SGHDT, CDR2 YYEEEE. The germline V and J ends were trimmed by 0 bases and 6 bases, with 7 bases remaining between them. The CDR3 contains 13 residues. CDR3 protein: CASSLAGVNEQFF. The CDR3 bases that were read are TGTGCCAGCAGCTTGGCAGGGGTCAATGAG.

This clone was recorded a few times. The sequenced fragment ends 3 residues before the CDR3 boundary, so the rest is inferred from the germline J gene. The gene calls are TRBV7-9 and TRBJ2-2; 9 nucleotides line up with TRBD1. V lost 9 bases and J lost 5; bases outside the gene matches: 4. This CDR3 region has 13 residues. Germline loops: CDR1 SEHNR, CDR2 FQNEAQ (reference sequence). CDR3 sequence: CARRTGETGELFF. CDR3 DNA (partial): TGTGCCAGACGGACAGGGGAAACCGGGGAG.

This clone was counted many times. The read halts 3 residues ahead of the CDR3 end, with the missing end drawn from the germline J gene. J is TRBJ2-1 and V is TRBV5-6, with 9 bases identical to TRBD1. V lost 6 bases, J lost 7 bases, and 8 bases stayed unmatched. The CDR3 consists of 14 residues. Germline-derived CDR1 and CDR2 are SGHDT and YYEEEE. The part of the CDR3 DNA that was read is TGTGCCAGCACCAACAGGGGGCTTGGGAATGAG. Translated: CASTNRGLGNE. The complete CDR3 reads CASTNRGLGNEQFF.

This clone has a count of ten or more. The CDR3 extends 3 residues past the end of the read, so its final part is completed from the germline J gene. The J gene is TRBJ2-7, the V gene TRBV30; 14 nucleotides align to TRBD2. Germline CDR1 and CDR2: GTSNPN and SVGIG (reference sequence). The CDR3 is 15 residues long. J was trimmed by 6 bases and V by 1 base; bases with no gene match: 5. The DNA read from the CDR3 is TGTGCCTGGAGTGGGACTAGCGGGGGGATACGCGAG. This encodes CAWSGTSGGIRE. The entire CDR3 is CAWSGTSGGIREQYF. Full variable domain (outside the CDR3, taken from reference TRBV30 and TRBJ2-7): SQTIHQWPATLVQPVGSPLSLECTVEGTSNPNLYWYRQAAGRGLQLLFYSVGIGQISSEVPQNLSASRPQDRQFILSSKKLLLSDSGFYLCAWSGTSGGIREQYFGPGTRLTVT.

For this clone: Coverage ceases 3 residues before the CDR3 finishes, and the germline J gene fills in the end. The gene calls are TRBV30 and TRBJ1-1; 8 nucleotides match TRBD1. Germline assignment: CDR1 GTSNPN and CDR2 SVGIG (reference sequence). The CDR3 has 14 amino acids. The junction had 5 bases not matched to a gene; V was cut back by 2 bases and J by 3 bases. CDR3 bases read: TGTGCCTGGAGTCCACAGGGGGGATACACTGAA. As protein: CAWSPQGGYTE. The whole CDR3 is CAWSPQGGYTEAFF.

Many counts were recorded for this clone. The observed sequence ends 3 residues before the CDR3 terminus, with the missing tail filled in from the germline J gene. The chain uses TRBV6-1 and TRBJ1-1; TRBD1 is a possible D gene (5 bases). Trimming removed 3 bases from V and 5 bases from J, with 16 bases in between. This CDR3 is 15 amino acids long. Germline assignment: CDR1 MNHNS and CDR2 SASEGT. CDR3 in amino acids: CASSDAGGGRTEAFF. CDR3 DNA, as far as it was read: TGTGCCAGCAGTGACGCCGGGGGGGGGAGGACTGAA.

This clone showed up many times. The read falls 3 residues short of the CDR3 end, and the missing part is taken from the germline J gene. Distinct nucleotide sequences in the sample also encode this CDR3. The chain links TRBV30 to TRBJ2-3; the D is unclear. Per the germline V gene, CDR1 is GTSNPN and CDR2 is SVGIG (reference sequence). The CDR3 loop spans 12 amino acids. V shed 0 bases and J shed 3 bases, with 4 bases lying between them. The DNA read from the CDR3 is TGTGCCTGGAGTGTAGCGACAGATACG. This translates into CAWSVATDT. From start to end, the CDR3 is CAWSVATDTQYF.

This clone was found many times. The observed sequence ends 3 residues before the CDR3 terminus, with the missing tail filled in from the germline J gene. V usage is TRBV11-2 and J usage is TRBJ1-5, with a tentative D call TRBD1 (6 bases). CDR1 and CDR2 from the germline V gene are SGHAT and FQNNGV. Trimming took 3 bases from V and 9 from J, leaving 15 bases between them. The CDR3 runs to 14 residues. Partial CDR3 DNA: TGTGCCAGCAGCTTTACAGGGAACGAAGGGCCC. As protein: CASSFTGNEGP. The complete CDR3 reads CASSFTGNEGPQHF.